Listed here is a single T cell receptor beta chain. Germline V gene data show CDR1 as MDHEN and CDR2 as SYDVKM. V was clipped by 10 bases and J by 0 bases, with 19 bases between them. The CDR3 is 16 residues long. Produced via immunoSEQ multiplex PCR; TCRdb's table is partial and in-frame only. Here the sample spans some 100,000 clones, more than 90% being singletons. This sample was included in a study of T cell changes during pregnancy in multiple sclerosis. The genes are TRBV28 and TRBJ1-5; maybe TRBD1 (6 bases). The sequence derives from a female donor with multiple sclerosis, enrolled in a pregnancy study. The sample was peripheral blood, taken in the second trimester of pregnancy. The CDR3 protein is CATILRGSPSNQPQHF. The CDR3 DNA follows: TGTGCCACCATCCTCAGGGGATCGCCTAGCAATCAGCCCCAGCATTTT. Filled out from reference TRBV28 and TRBJ1-5, the complete variable domain reads DVKVTQSSRYLVKRTGEKVFLECVQDMDHENMFWYRQDPGLGLRLIYFSYDVKMKEKGDIPEGYSVSREKKERFSLILESASTNQTSMYLCATILRGSPSNQPQHFGDGTRLSIL.